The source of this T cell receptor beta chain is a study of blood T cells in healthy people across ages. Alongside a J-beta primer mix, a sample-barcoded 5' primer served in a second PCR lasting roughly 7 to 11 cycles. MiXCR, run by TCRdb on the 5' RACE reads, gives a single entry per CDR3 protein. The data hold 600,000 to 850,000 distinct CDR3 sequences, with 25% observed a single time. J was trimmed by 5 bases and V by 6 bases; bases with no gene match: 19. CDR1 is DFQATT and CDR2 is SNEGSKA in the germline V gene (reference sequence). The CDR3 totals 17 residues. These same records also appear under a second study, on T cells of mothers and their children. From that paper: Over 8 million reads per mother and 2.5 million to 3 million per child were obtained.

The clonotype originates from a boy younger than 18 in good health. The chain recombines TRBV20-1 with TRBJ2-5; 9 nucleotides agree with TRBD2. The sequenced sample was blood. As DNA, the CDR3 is TGCAGTGCCTTATATCTAGGAGCGGGAGGTTTAGGGGAGACCCAGTACTTC. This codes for CSALYLGAGGLGETQYF.